This entry features one T cell receptor (beta chain) sequence. Germline lookup yields CDR1 MDHEN and CDR2 SYDVKM. This CDR3 has 14 amino acids. Trimming cost V 3 bases and J 0 bases, with 9 bases left between them. The data derive from a study of OX40 agonist ivuxolimab in advanced cancers. Method: immunoSEQ multiplex PCR; TCRdb's copy keeps in-frame clones and lacks some. This sample carries about 60,000 clones, over 80% of them seen once, and the ten largest clones take about 4%. This sequence joins TRBV28 and TRBJ2-7, with D possibly being TRBD1 (6 bases). This material consisted of CD4+ or CD8+ T cells sorted from blood, taken in a trial of the OX40 agonist ivuxolimab. This receptor was identified in an adult with an advanced solid tumor such as melanoma, head and neck, liver or kidney cancer. The CDR3 sequence: CASSFRDNSYEQYV. CDR3 coding DNA: TGTGCCAGCAGTTTCCGGGACAACTCCTACGAGCAGTACGTC.